This is a list of T cell receptor beta chains from one sample in a study of blood T cell repertoires in COVID-19. Using immunoSEQ multiplex PCR, the repertoire was profiled, and TCRdb retains in-frame clones only, with some absent. The sample carries about 380,000 clones, roughly 91% recorded once. The specimen sequenced was PBMCs or T cells enriched from blood (not recorded which). The receptor source for this set is a woman in her late teens or twenties who had recovered from COVID-19. The CDR3 runs from the conserved cysteine through the conserved F or W. A D gene is named only where the DNA matches it firmly. Clone size, where shown, is once, few, many, or a class for clones that have expanded.

V	D	size	J	CDR3	DNA
TRBV5-8	TRBD1	few	TRBJ1-2	CASSDGDRGKSSYGYTF	TGTGCCAGCAGCGACGGGGACAGGGGCAAATCCAGCTATGGCTACACCTTC
TRBV29-1	TRBD1	-	TRBJ1-2	CSVGDRVNGYTF	TGCAGCGTTGGGGACAGGGTGAATGGCTACACCTTC
TRBV18	-	-	TRBJ1-2	CASSPGLGYTF	TGTGCCAGCTCACCGGGGCTCGGCTACACCTTC
TRBV3-1/TRBV3-2	-	once	TRBJ1-4	CASSLGLAQKLFF	TGTGCCAGCAGCCTTGGACTGGCTCAAAAACTGTTTTTT
TRBV29-1	-	-	TRBJ1-2	CSVNRDGYTF	TGCAGCGTTAACAGGGATGGCTACACCTTC
TRBV19	TRBD1	-	TRBJ2-5	CASSVGQKTQYF	TGTGCCAGTAGTGTGGGACAGAAGACCCAGTACTTC
TRBV7-9	TRBD1	once	TRBJ1-1	CASSPRDRGTFF	TGTGCCAGCAGCCCCCGGGACAGGGGAACTTTCTTT
TRBV4-1	-	-	TRBJ1-2	CASSQEGRTEYGYTF	TGCGCCAGCAGCCAAGAGGGGCGGACAGAGTATGGCTACACCTTC
TRBV6-2/TRBV6-3	TRBD2	-	TRBJ2-7	CASSLLPGLAWITYEQYF	TGTGCCAGCAGTCTACTCCCGGGACTAGCATGGATCACCTACGAGCAGTACTTC
TRBV11-2	-	-	TRBJ2-1	CASSLVSTRANEQFF	TGTGCCAGCAGCTTAGTGAGTACGCGGGCAAATGAGCAGTTCTTC
TRBV30	-	-	TRBJ1-2	CAWSGVESGFGGYTF	TGTGCCTGGAGCGGGGTAGAAAGTGGCTTTGGTGGCTACACCTTC
TRBV9	TRBD2	-	TRBJ2-7	CASSGPSGGIFYEQYF	TGTGCCAGCAGCGGGCCTAGCGGGGGGATATTTTACGAGCAGTACTTC
TRBV12-3/TRBV12-4	TRBD1	-	TRBJ1-5	CASSYDRDQPQHF	TGTGCCAGCAGCTACGACAGGGATCAGCCCCAGCATTTT
TRBV7-2	-	-	TRBJ2-2	CASSSLNQGNTGELFF	TGTGCCAGCAGCTCCCTTAACCAGGGGAACACCGGGGAGCTGTTTTTT
TRBV7-2	TRBD1	few	TRBJ1-2	CASSLGQGAAYGYTF	TGTGCCAGCAGCTTGGGACAGGGGGCAGCCTATGGCTACACCTTC
TRBV7-2	TRBD1	-	TRBJ1-5	CASSQTGADQPQHF	TGTGCCAGCAGCCAGACAGGGGCGGATCAGCCCCAGCATTTT
TRBV6-5	-	-	TRBJ2-1	CASSYSGGGYNEQFF	TGTGCCAGCAGTTACTCTGGTGGAGGCTACAATGAGCAGTTCTTC
TRBV7-9	-	once	TRBJ1-4	CASSLGQARNEKLFF	TGTGCCAGCAGCTTAGGACAGGCGCGAAATGAAAAACTGTTTTTT
TRBV7-9	TRBD1	-	TRBJ1-2	CASSALWDRGNYGYTF	TGTGCCAGCAGCGCTTTGTGGGACAGGGGTAACTATGGCTACACCTTC
TRBV28	TRBD1	-	TRBJ1-6	CASSHWTGYNSPLHF	TGTGCCAGCAGTCATTGGACAGGGTATAATTCACCCCTCCACTTT
TRBV29-1	TRBD1	-	TRBJ2-7	CSVGDSSIEQYF	TGCAGCGTGGGGGACAGCTCTATCGAGCAGTACTTC
TRBV11-2	-	-	TRBJ2-1	CASSPFTVDRSSYNEQFF	TGTGCCAGCAGCCCTTTTACCGTCGACAGAAGCTCCTACAATGAGCAGTTCTTC
TRBV6-2/TRBV6-3	-	-	TRBJ1-4	CASSAHGQSEKLFF	TGTGCCAGCAGCGCCCACGGACAGAGTGAAAAACTGTTTTTT
TRBV12-2	-	-	TRBJ2-5	CASRSPRDREETQYF	TGTGCAAGTCGCTCCCCCCGGGACAGAGAAGAGACCCAGTACTTC
TRBV4-1	TRBD1	-	TRBJ1-4	CASSPLGTGFEIFNEKLFF	TGCGCCAGCAGCCCCCTGGGGACAGGGTTCGAGATATTTAATGAAAAACTGTTTTTT
TRBV29-1	TRBD1	-	TRBJ1-4	CSVVGGLNEKLFF	TGCAGCGTTGTAGGGGGCCTAAATGAAAAACTGTTTTTT
TRBV30	TRBD1	-	TRBJ1-1	CAWGQVEAFF	TGTGCCTGGGGACAGGTTGAAGCTTTCTTT
TRBV7-9	-	-	TRBJ1-1	CASSHRTENTEAFF	TGTGCCAGCAGCCACCGCACAGAGAACACTGAAGCTTTCTTT
TRBV4-1	TRBD1	-	TRBJ2-5	CASSQGLTPTGAGETQYF	TGCGCCAGCAGCCAAGGTTTGACCCCGACAGGGGCCGGAGAGACCCAGTACTTC
TRBV6-2/TRBV6-3	TRBD2	-	TRBJ2-5	CASSYGTSGWGTQYF	TGTGCCAGCAGTTACGGGACTAGCGGGTGGGGGACCCAGTACTTC